This T cell receptor (beta chain) was profiled in a study of cytomegalovirus exposure and HLA in healthy donors. Use of 60 Vbeta and 13 Jbeta primers characterized the PCR. Data came from immunoSEQ multiplex PCR; TCRdb stores just in-frame clones and leaves some out. The sample carries more than 50,000 clones, 75% recorded once. This clone was seen more than once but under ten times. V was clipped by 0 bases and J by 3 bases, with 12 bases between them. The V gene's germline CDR1 is MNHEY and CDR2 SVGAGI. The CDR3 totals 15 residues. Sequencing input: PBMCs. The chain uses TRBV6-5 and TRBJ2-7; the D gene is possibly TRBD2 (6 bases). The receptor was isolated from a woman aged 40-49 years in good health and CMV-seropositive. In DNA, the CDR3 is TGTGCCAGCAGTTACTCGGCGCTTAGCGGCTACGAGCAGTACTTC. Protein: CASSYSALSGYEQYF.